The 4 T cell receptor beta chains below were found in one sample sequenced in a study of T cell repertoires in cytomegalovirus infection. The antigens these receptors bind are not known. A single record per CDR3 protein comes from TCRdb applying MiXCR to the reads. This table holds a few hundred thousand distinct CDR3 sequences, 30% to 40% found once. The sample was cultured PBMCs, taken from culture after CMV antigen stimulation. These receptors all come from a human donor in good health (CMV status not recorded). Some clones in this sample may be carry-over from other donors' samples.

The rearrangement joins TRBV11-3 to TRBJ2-3; TRBD2 matches 9 bases. The ends lost 2 bases at V and 7 bases at J; junction bases unmatched: 7. The CDR3 spans 15 residues. CDR1 and CDR2 (germline): SGHNT, YENEEA. The CDR3 nucleotides are TGTGCCAGCAGCTTAAGTCTAGCGGGAAAAAATACGCAGTATTTT. It is translated as CASSLSLAGKNTQYF. The variable domain in full, with the rest retrieved from reference TRBV11-3 and TRBJ2-3, is EAGVVQSPRYKIIEKKQPVAFWCNPISGHNTLYWYLQNLGQGPELLIRYENEEAVDDSQLPKDRFSAERLKGVDSTLKIQPAELGDSAVYLCASSLSLAGKNTQYFGPGTRLTVL.

This clonotype was seen a few times. J is TRBJ1-1 and V is TRBV10-1; D unresolved. The CDR3 totals 13 residues. V dropped 7 bases and J dropped 4 bases, with 13 bases sitting between them. Germline V gives CDR1 WNHNN, CDR2 SYGVQD (reference sequence). The CDR3 loop reads CASNNHMGTEAFF. The CDR3 nucleotides read TGCGCCAGCAATAATCACATGGGCACTGAAGCTTTCTTT.

This clonotype has a handful of counts. The V gene is TRBV7-2, the J gene TRBJ2-2; D call uncertain. Trimming shortened V by 0 bases and J by 7 bases, and 15 bases separated the two germline ends. This CDR3 has 16 residues. Germline V gives CDR1 SGHTA, CDR2 FQGNSA. CDR3 sequence reads: CASSLAPPPDGGELFF. The CDR3 coding sequence is TGTGCCAGCAGCTTAGCCCCCCCTCCGGATGGCGGGGAGCTGTTTTTT.

The table lists this clonotype with a count of one. This chain joins TRBV20-1 and TRBJ1-2; TRBD1 matches at 8 bases. This CDR3 spans 14 amino acids. CDR1 and CDR2 from the germline V gene are DFQATT and SNEGSKA (reference sequence). The J segment lost 4 bases and the V segment lost 3 bases, leaving 7 bases of the junction unmatched. CDR3 nucleotides: TGCAGTGCTAGTGATTCCGGGACAGGCTATGGCTACACCTTC. It codes for CSASDSGTGYGYTF.